Listed below are T cell receptor beta chains from one sample, sequenced in a study of blood T cell repertoires in COVID-19. The data were produced by immunoSEQ multiplex PCR, yet TCRdb's version contains in-frame clones alone and is incomplete. The sample contains 65,000 to 85,000 clones, 60% to 85% of which appear only once. Sequenced: peripheral blood. Receptors were obtained from an elderly woman with active or convalescent COVID-19. The CDR3 runs from the conserved cysteine through the conserved F or W.

v_call | cdr3_aa
TRBV6-1 | CASSDRGRYLTKNIQYF
TRBV7-9 | CASSLAVPRSTEAFF
TRBV6-2/TRBV6-3 | CASSYVSSERITSRETQYF
TRBV24-1 | CATSDTGTGSREQFF
TRBV20-1 | CSAAYQKAFF
TRBV3-1/TRBV3-2 | CASSQERTSPNTGELFF
TRBV4-1 | CASSDKAGLAGSYEQYF
TRBV7-9 | CASSLAGAEAFF
TRBV25-1 | CASSEYRPGGYGYTF
TRBV7-2 | CASTRGMSFSGNTIYF
TRBV3-1/TRBV3-2 | CASRQGTSGLSYNEQFF
TRBV19 | CASTRDRNTGELFF